What follows are 15 T cell receptor beta chains derived from one specimen sequenced in a study of shared clonotypes between healthy human individuals. The repertoire was sequenced with immunoSEQ multiplex PCR; TCRdb's copy has only in-frame clones and lacks some. This table holds 1.5 million to 2.5 million clones, around 96% found once. Naive CD8 cells, CD45RO-negative and positively selected for CCR7, excluded terminally differentiated effector memory CD45RA+ cells. The sample consisted of naive CD8+ T cells sorted from blood. The receptors shown here come from a young man in good health.

The rearrangement links TRBV4-1 to TRBJ1-5, with D hard to call. Looked up from germline, CDR1 is MGHRA and CDR2 is YSYEKL. The CDR3 consists of 15 residues. Trimming took off 1 base at V and 2 bases at J, with 9 bases between the two ends. This CDR3 is CASSQVLQGNQPQHF. The DNA for the CDR3 is TGCGCCAGCAGCCAAGTTCTCCAGGGCAATCAGCCCCAGCATTTT.

This chain joins TRBV27 and TRBJ1-5; D perhaps matches TRBD1 (5 bases). The V end was cut by 2 bases, the J end by 4 bases, with 18 bases between. The CDR3 contains 17 residues. Germline CDR1 and CDR2: MNHEY and SMNVEV (reference sequence). The CDR3: CASSLNPPPEGNQPQHF. In DNA, the CDR3 is TGTGCCAGCAGTTTAAACCCGCCGCCCGAGGGGAATCAGCCCCAGCATTTT.

V gene TRBV6-5 combines with J gene TRBJ2-7; 8 bases align to TRBD2. There are 15 residues in the CDR3. Germline V gives CDR1 MNHEY, CDR2 SVGAGI. Trimming cost V 4 bases and J 5 bases; bases outside gene matches: 10. The CDR3 DNA is TGTGCCAGCAGTTTTTCCGGGAGGGCCACGAACGAGCAGTACTTC. Protein sequence: CASSFSGRATNEQYF.

The chain recombines TRBV4-1 with TRBJ1-4; D unresolved. Trimming pared 4 bases from V and 2 bases from J, leaving 14 bases between. The CDR3 contains 16 residues. The germline V gene has CDR1 MGHRA and CDR2 YSYEKL. In DNA, the CDR3 is TGCGCCAGCAGCCCCCGGTTTGCAGATACTAATGAAAAACTGTTTTTT. Protein sequence: CASSPRFADTNEKLFF.

The J gene is TRBJ2-1, the V gene TRBV10-1; 9 bases fit TRBD1. The junction had 8 bases not matched to a gene; V was cut back by 3 bases and J by 8 bases. The CDR3 sequence is 15 residues long. The germline CDR1 and CDR2 sequences are WNHNN and SYGVQD (reference sequence). The CDR3 nucleotides are TGCGCCAGCAGTGATCCCGGACAGGGGTCCGATGAGCAGTTCTTC. This sequence encodes CASSDPGQGSDEQFF.

CDR3 loop: CASSPTFGDRWNGELFF. The CDR3 DNA is TGTGCCAGCTCACCTACCTTCGGGGACAGATGGAACGGGGAGCTGTTTTTT. The J gene is TRBJ2-2, the V gene TRBV18; TRBD1 matches at 7 bases. Germline V lookup: CDR1 KGHSH, CDR2 LQKENI. With V trimmed by 3 bases and J by 7 bases, 14 bases remained unmatched. CDR3 length: 17 amino acids.

The rearrangement joins TRBV29-1 to TRBJ2-5; D is perhaps TRBD2 (6 bases). The CDR3 spans 13 residues. V gave up 7 bases and J gave up 7 bases, with 19 bases separating them. Germline V CDR1 and CDR2: SQVTM, ANQGSEA. The CDR3 protein is CSAVAEPGWTQYF. The CDR3, as DNA: TGCAGCGCTGTAGCGGAGCCCGGGTGGACCCAGTACTTC.

The chain has TRBV6-5 and TRBJ2-1, with TRBD2 matching 10 bases. Unmatched junction bases numbered 8, after V lost 4 bases and J lost 8 bases. Germline V gene lookup returns CDR1 MNHEY and CDR2 SVGAGI. The CDR3 has 15 residues. CDR3 bases: TGTGCCAGCAGTTTACCGGGACTAGCGATCGATGAGCAGTTCTTC. Its protein product is CASSLPGLAIDEQFF.

The chain couples TRBV14 to TRBJ1-1, with D unclear. The V and J ends lost 0 bases and 3 bases respectively, with 5 bases between them. The CDR3 runs 13 residues. Germline assignment: CDR1 SGHDN and CDR2 FVKESK. Here the CDR3 DNA reads TGTGCCAGCAGCCAAGAGAGAGACACTGAAGCTTTCTTT. This gives the protein CASSQERDTEAFF.

The V gene is TRBV19, the J gene TRBJ1-2; 8 nucleotides line up with TRBD1. CDR3 length: 18 amino acids. Trimming at V came to 0 bases and at J to 3 bases, leaving 12 bases not matched to a gene. Germline values: CDR1 LNHDA, CDR2 SQIVND (reference sequence). CDR3 sequence: CASSIDLGTGYLYYGYTF. In nucleotides, the CDR3 is TGTGCCAGTAGTATAGATCTTGGGACAGGATACCTATACTATGGCTACACCTTC.

Turning to this clone: Other DNA sequences in the sample encode the same CDR3. V usage is TRBV27 and J usage is TRBJ2-2, with a tentative D call TRBD1 (6 bases). CDR1 is MNHEY and CDR2 is SMNVEV in the germline V gene (reference sequence). This CDR3 is built from 14 residues. V dropped 3 bases and J dropped 2 bases, with 7 bases sitting between them. The CDR3 sequence is CASSFGTNTGELFF. The CDR3 DNA is TGTGCCAGCAGTTTCGGGACAAACACCGGGGAGCTGTTTTTT.

J is TRBJ2-7 and V is TRBV7-2, with 9 bases aligning to TRBD2. The V and J ends lost 5 bases and 7 bases, in that order; junction bases with no gene match: 15. Germline values: CDR1 SGHTA, CDR2 FQGNSA. CDR3 length: 16 residues. CDR3 in amino acids: CASSPFRAGGPDEQYF. As DNA, the CDR3 is TGTGCCAGCAGCCCTTTCAGGGCGGGAGGGCCCGATGAGCAGTACTTC.

The rearrangement links TRBV7-9 to TRBJ2-2; D is unresolved. The CDR3 length is 11 residues. Trimming stripped 4 bases from V and 7 bases from J, with 4 bases between. Germline CDR1 SEHNR, CDR2 FQNEAQ (reference sequence). The CDR3 region has the DNA TGTGCCAGCAGCTATTACGGGGAGCTGTTTTTT. Amino acid sequence: CASSYYGELFF.

As DNA, the CDR3 is TGTGCCAGCAGGTCTACAGGGACCTTGAATCAGCCCCAGCATTTT. The encoded protein is CASRSTGTLNQPQHF. The chain recombines TRBV6-5 with TRBJ1-5; weak D call: TRBD1 (6 bases). Trimming removed 6 bases from V and 4 bases from J, with 16 bases in between. The CDR3 covers 15 residues. The V gene's germline CDR1 is MNHEY and CDR2 SVGAGI.

V is TRBV7-9 and J is TRBJ1-6; tentatively, D is TRBD1 (6 bases). Per germline, CDR1 SEHNR and CDR2 FQNEAQ (reference sequence). The CDR3 runs to 12 residues. CDR3 in amino acids: CVLGALGSPLHF. The CDR3 bases are TGTGTATTGGGGGCCCTCGGGTCACCCCTCCACTTT.